These 10 T cell receptor beta chains came from one sample sequenced in a study of CD8+ T cells in alopecia areata. cDNA prepared by RNA extraction and subsequent reverse transcription served as the template for sequencing. Libraries were prepared by immunoSEQ multiplex PCR; TCRdb keeps only in-frame clonotypes and omits some of them. The sample carries about 200,000 clones, approximately 53% recorded once. The sample was CD8+ T cells sorted from blood. These receptors originate from a human donor in good health.

This clone was picked up a small number of times. Other DNA sequences of this sample code for an identical CDR3. The chain recombines TRBV4-1 with TRBJ1-5; D is undetermined. The CDR3 consists of 12 residues. CDR1 and CDR2 (germline): MGHRA, YSYEKL. V lost 1 base to trimming and J lost 8 bases, with 6 bases between them. The CDR3 nucleotides are TGCGCCAGCAGCCAAGGTCGGGAGCCCCAGCATTTT. It translates to CASSQGREPQHF.

This chain joins TRBV5-4 and TRBJ2-7, with 7 bases identical to TRBD2. The CDR3 is 13 residues long. J lost 3 bases, V lost 5 bases, and 5 bases had no gene match. Per germline, CDR1 SGHNT and CDR2 YYREEE (reference sequence). The CDR3 sequence: CASREAGVYEQYF. DNA for the CDR3: TGTGCCAGCAGGGAGGCGGGGGTCTACGAGCAGTACTTC.

The CDR3 DNA reads TGTGCCAGCAGTTTGGGGGTCGGGGCCAACGTCCTGACTTTC. Its protein is CASSLGVGANVLTF. This chain uses TRBV27 with TRBJ2-6, with D perhaps TRBD1 or TRBD2 (5 bases each). The CDR3 loop spans 14 amino acids. V gave up 3 bases and J gave up 4 bases, with 7 bases separating them. The germline V gene has CDR1 MNHEY and CDR2 SMNVEV (reference sequence).

This clone was observed a single time. This chain's CDR3 is CASSENIRDSNYEQYF. For the CDR3, the DNA is TGTGCCAGCAGTGAAAACATCCGGGACTCCAATTACGAGCAGTACTTC. The chain combines TRBV25-1 with TRBJ2-7; possibly TRBD2 for D (6 bases). The V end was cut by 2 bases, the J end by 4 bases, with 18 bases between. Germline assignment: CDR1 MGHDK and CDR2 SYGVNS. There are 16 residues in the CDR3.

The chain employs TRBV2 and TRBJ1-6; D remains unclear. Germline CDR1 and CDR2: SNHLY and FYNNEI. The length of the CDR3 is 11 residues. V was trimmed by 10 bases and J by 11 bases, leaving 12 bases between them. CDR3 sequence reads: CATRIQAPLHF. CDR3 bases: TGTGCCACCAGGATTCAGGCACCCCTCCACTTT. Full variable domain (missing parts from reference TRBV2 and TRBJ1-6): EPEVTQTPSHQVTQMGQEVILRCVPISNHLYFYWYRQILGQKVEFLVSFYNNEISEKSEIFDDQFSVERPDGSNFTLKIRSTKLEDSAMYFCATRIQAPLHFGNGTRLTVT.

This clone came up a few times. The chain has TRBV27 and TRBJ1-2; D ambiguous. Between the trimmed V and J ends, which lost 0 bases and 7 bases, there was a span of 12 bases. Germline CDR1 and CDR2: MNHEY and SMNVEV (reference sequence). CDR3 length: 14 amino acids. The CDR3 here is CASSLSIGYSGYTF. The CDR3 DNA sequence: TGTGCCAGCAGTTTATCCATAGGGTACTCTGGCTACACCTTC.

The rearrangement links TRBV27 to TRBJ2-1; the D gene is possibly TRBD1 (8 bases). This CDR3 is built from 15 residues. Looked up from germline, CDR1 is MNHEY and CDR2 is SMNVEV (reference sequence). The V end was cut by 3 bases, the J end by 7 bases, with 16 bases between. CDR3 in amino acids: CASSFGGQGGNEQFF. The CDR3 bases are TGTGCCAGCAGTTTCGGAGGACAGGGAGGGAATGAGCAGTTCTTC.

This clone was observed once. J is TRBJ1-5 and V is TRBV4-1, with D possibly matching TRBD1 (5 bases). The CDR3 runs 16 residues. From germline, CDR1 is MGHRA and CDR2 YSYEKL. V dropped 1 base and J dropped 6 bases, with 16 bases sitting between them. The CDR3 DNA is TGCGCCAGCAGCCAAGGCCCAGGGAGTACTTTTCAGCCCCAGCATTTT. This sequence encodes CASSQGPGSTFQPQHF.

The V gene is TRBV5-1, the J gene TRBJ1-2; 9 nucleotides match TRBD1. Unmatched junction bases numbered 6, after V lost 4 bases and J lost 8 bases. Germline lookup yields CDR1 SGHRS and CDR2 YFSETQ. The CDR3 is 13 residues long. CDR3 DNA: TGCGCCAGCAGCACGGACAGGGGATGGGGCTACACCTTC. Its translation: CASSTDRGWGYTF.

The V and J genes are TRBV5-6 and TRBJ1-4; D unclear. This CDR3 spans 12 amino acids. Trimming took 5 bases from V and 7 from J, leaving 9 bases between them. CDR1 and CDR2 (germline): SGHDT, YYEEEE. The CDR3 nucleotides are TGTGCCAGCAGTCAGTCTGGTGAAAAACTGTTTTTT. Protein: CASSQSGEKLFF.